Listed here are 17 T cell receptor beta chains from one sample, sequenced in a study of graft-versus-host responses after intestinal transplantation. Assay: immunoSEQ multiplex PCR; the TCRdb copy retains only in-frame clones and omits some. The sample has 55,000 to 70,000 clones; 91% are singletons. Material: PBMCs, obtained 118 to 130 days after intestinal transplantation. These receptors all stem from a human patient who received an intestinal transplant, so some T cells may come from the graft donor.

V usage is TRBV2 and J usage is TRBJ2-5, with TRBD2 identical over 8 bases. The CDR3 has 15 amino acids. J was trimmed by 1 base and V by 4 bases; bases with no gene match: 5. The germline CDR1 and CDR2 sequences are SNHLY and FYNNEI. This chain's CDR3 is CASSAYAGGQETQYF. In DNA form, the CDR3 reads TGTGCCAGCAGTGCTTATGCGGGGGGCCAAGAGACCCAGTACTTC.

CDR3 sequence reads: CASIDRGLSYEQYF. The CDR3 coding sequence is TGTGCCAGCATCGACAGGGGGCTATCGTACGAGCAGTACTTC. This chain joins TRBV2 and TRBJ2-7; the match to TRBD1 covers 10 bases. The length of the CDR3 is 14 residues. The trim removed 7 bases at V and 4 bases at J, leaving 7 bases unmatched. Germline loops: CDR1 SNHLY, CDR2 FYNNEI.

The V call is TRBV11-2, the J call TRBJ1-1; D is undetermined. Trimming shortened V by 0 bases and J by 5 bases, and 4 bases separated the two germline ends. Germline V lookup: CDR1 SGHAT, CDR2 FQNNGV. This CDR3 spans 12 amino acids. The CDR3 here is CASSLDRTEAFF. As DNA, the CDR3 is TGTGCCAGCAGCTTAGATCGGACTGAAGCTTTCTTT.

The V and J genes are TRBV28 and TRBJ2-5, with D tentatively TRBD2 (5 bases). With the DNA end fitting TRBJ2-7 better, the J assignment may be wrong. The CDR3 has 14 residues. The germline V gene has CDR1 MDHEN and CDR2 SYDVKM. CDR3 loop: CASQLLSGAYEQYF. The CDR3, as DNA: TGTGCCAGCCAGCTATTGAGCGGTGCCTACGAGCAGTACTTC.

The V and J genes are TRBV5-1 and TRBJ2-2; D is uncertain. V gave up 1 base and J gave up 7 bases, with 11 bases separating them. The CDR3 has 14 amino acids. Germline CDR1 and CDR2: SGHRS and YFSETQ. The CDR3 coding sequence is TGCGCCAGCAGCTTGCAGCGTGAGGTCGGGGAGCTGTTTTTT. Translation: CASSLQREVGELFF.

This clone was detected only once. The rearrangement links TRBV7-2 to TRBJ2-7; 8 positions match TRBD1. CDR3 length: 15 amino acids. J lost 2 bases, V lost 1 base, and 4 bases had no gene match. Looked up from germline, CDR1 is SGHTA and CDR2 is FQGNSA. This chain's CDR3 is CASSLGGTGTYEQYF. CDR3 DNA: TGTGCCAGCAGCTTAGGTGGGACAGGCACCTACGAGCAGTACTTC.

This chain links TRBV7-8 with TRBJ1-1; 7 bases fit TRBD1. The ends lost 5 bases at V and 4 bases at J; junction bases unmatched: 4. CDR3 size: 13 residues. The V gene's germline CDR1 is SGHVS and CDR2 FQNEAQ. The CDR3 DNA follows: TGTGCCAGCAGCCCAAACAGGGGCACTGAAGCTTTCTTT. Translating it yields CASSPNRGTEAFF.

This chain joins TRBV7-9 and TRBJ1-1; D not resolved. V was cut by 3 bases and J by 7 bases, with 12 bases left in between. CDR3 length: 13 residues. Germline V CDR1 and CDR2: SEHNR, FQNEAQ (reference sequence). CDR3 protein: CASSFALGIEAFF. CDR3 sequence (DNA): TGTGCCAGCAGCTTTGCGCTGGGGATTGAAGCTTTCTTT.

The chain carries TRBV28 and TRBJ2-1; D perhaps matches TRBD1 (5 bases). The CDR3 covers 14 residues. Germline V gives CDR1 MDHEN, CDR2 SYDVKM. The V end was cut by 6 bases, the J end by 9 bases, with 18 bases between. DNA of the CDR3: TGTGCCAGCAGCCCGACAGCCCCCTCCGGTGAGCAGTTCTTC. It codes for CASSPTAPSGEQFF.

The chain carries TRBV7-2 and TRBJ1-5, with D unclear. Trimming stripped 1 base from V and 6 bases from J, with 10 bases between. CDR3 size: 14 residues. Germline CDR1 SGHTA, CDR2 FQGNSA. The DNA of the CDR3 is TGTGCCAGCAGCTTAGGACCCGGCGTTCAGCCCCAGCATTTT. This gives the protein CASSLGPGVQPQHF.

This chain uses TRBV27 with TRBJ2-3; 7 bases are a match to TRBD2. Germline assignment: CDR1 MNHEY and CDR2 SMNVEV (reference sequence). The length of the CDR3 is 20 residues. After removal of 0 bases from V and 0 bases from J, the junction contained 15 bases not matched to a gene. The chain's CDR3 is CASSLSLLLGSGFSTDTQYF. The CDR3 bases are TGTGCCAGCAGTTTATCGCTCCTCCTGGGTAGCGGGTTTAGCACAGATACGCAGTATTTT.

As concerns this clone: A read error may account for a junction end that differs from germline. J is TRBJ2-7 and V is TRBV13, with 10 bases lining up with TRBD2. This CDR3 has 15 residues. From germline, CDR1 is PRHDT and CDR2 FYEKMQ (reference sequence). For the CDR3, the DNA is TGTGCCAGCAGCCAGCAGCGGGGGGGTTACTACGAGCGGTACTTC. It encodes CASSQQRGGYYERYF.

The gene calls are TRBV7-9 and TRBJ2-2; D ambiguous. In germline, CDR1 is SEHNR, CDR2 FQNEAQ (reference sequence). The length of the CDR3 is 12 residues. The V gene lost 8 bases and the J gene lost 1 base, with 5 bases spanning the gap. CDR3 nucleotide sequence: TGTGCCAGCCGCCAGAACACCGGGGAGCTGTTTTTT. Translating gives CASRQNTGELFF. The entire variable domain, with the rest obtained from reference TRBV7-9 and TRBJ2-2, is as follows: DTGVSQNPRHKITKRGQNVTFRCDPISEHNRLYWYRQTLGQGPEFLTYFQNEAQLEKSRLLSDRFSAERPKGSFSTLEIQRTEQGDSAMYLCASRQNTGELFFGEGSRLTVL.

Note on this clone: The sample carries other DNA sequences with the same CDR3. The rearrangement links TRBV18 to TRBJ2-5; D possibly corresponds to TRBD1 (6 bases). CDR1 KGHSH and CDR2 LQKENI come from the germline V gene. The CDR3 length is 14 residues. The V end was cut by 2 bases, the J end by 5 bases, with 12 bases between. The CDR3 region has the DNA TGTGCCAGCTCACCAACAGGGAATTGGGAGACCCAGTACTTC. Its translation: CASSPTGNWETQYF.

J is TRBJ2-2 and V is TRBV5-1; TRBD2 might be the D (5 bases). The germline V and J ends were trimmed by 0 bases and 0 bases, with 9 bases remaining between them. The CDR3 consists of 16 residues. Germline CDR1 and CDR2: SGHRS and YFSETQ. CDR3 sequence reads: CASSLAGVSNTGELFF. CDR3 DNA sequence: TGCGCCAGCAGCTTGGCCGGGGTTTCGAACACCGGGGAGCTGTTTTTT.

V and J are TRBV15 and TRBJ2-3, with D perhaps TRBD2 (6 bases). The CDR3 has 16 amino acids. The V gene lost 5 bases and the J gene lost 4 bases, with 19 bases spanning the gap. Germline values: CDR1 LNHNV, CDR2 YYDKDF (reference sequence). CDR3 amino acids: CATSRTGSEPPDTQYF. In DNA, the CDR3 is TGTGCCACCAGCCGTACCGGGAGCGAACCTCCAGATACGCAGTATTTT.

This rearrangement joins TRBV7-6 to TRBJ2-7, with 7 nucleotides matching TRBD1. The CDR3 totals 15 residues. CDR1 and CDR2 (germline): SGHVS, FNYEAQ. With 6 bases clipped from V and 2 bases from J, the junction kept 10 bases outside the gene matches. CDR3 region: CASSPGSGGTYEQYF. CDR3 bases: TGTGCCAGCAGTCCAGGTTCAGGGGGTACCTACGAGCAGTACTTC.